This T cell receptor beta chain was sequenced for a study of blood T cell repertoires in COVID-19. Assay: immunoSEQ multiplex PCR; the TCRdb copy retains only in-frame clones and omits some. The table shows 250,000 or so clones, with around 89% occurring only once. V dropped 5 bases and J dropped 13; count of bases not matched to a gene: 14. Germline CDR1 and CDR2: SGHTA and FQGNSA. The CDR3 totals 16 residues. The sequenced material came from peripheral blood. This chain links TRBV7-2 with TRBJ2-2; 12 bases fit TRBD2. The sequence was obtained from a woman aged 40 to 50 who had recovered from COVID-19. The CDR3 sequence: CASSGRGTSGRRGLFF. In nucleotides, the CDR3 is TGTGCCAGCAGCGGGCGCGGGACTAGCGGGCGGAGAGGGCTGTTTTTT.